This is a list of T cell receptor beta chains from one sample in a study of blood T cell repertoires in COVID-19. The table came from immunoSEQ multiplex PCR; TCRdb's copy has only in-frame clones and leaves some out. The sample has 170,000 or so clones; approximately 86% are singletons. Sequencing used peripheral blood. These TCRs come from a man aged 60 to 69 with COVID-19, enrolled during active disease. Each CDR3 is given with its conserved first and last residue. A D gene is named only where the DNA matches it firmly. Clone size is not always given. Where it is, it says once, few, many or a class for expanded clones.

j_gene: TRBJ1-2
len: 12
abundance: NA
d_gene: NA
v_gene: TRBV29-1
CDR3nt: TGCAGCGTTGAAAGGCCGGGTGTGGGCTACACCTTC
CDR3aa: CSVERPGVGYTF

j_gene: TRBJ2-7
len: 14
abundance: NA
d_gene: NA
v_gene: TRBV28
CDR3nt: TGTGCCAGCAGTTTCCCCGGTTACTCCTACGAGCAGTACTTC
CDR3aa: CASSFPGYSYEQYF

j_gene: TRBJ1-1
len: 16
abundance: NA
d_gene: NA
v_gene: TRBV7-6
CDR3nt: TGTGCCAGCAGCTTAGGGGGGGGCTTTACGAACACTGAAGCTTTCTTT
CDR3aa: CASSLGGGFTNTEAFF

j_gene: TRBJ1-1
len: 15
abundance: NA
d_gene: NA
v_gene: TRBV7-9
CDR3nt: TGTGCCAGCAGCTTAAGCTCAGGGGCCTCCTCCGAGGCTTTCTTT
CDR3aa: CASSLSSGASSEAFF

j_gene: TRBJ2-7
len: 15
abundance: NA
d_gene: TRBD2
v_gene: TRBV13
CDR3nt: TGTGCCAGCAGCTTAGGAGGCGGGAGGGTCGGCGAGCAGTACTTC
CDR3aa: CASSLGGGRVGEQYF

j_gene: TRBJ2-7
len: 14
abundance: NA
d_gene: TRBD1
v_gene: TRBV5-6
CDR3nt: TGTGCCAGCAGCTTCGGACAGGGGAACTACGAGCAGTACTTC
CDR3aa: CASSFGQGNYEQYF

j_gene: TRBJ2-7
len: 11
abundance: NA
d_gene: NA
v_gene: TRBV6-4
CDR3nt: TGTGCCAACCCCTCCGGCTACGAGCAGTACTTC
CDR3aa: CANPSGYEQYF

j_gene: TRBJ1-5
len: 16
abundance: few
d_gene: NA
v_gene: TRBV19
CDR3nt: TGTGCCAGTACCGATTTTGGAGCGGGGGGCAATCAGCCCCAGCATTTT
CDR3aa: CASTDFGAGGNQPQHF

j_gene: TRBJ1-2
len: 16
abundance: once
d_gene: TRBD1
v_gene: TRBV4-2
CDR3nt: TGTGCCAGCAGCCAAGAGATCGGGACAGGCAACTATGGCTACACCTTC
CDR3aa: CASSQEIGTGNYGYTF

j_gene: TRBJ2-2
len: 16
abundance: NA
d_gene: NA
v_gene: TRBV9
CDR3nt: TGTGCCAGCAGCCCGCGTGGGGGGGCGGACACCGGGGAGCTGTTTTTT
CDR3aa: CASSPRGGADTGELFF

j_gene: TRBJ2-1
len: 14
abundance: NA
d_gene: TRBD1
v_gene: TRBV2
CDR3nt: TGTGCCAGCAGTCGACAGGGGGTTACCGATGAGCAGTTCTTC
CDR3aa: CASSRQGVTDEQFF

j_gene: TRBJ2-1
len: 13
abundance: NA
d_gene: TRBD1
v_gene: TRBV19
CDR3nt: TGTGCCAGTAGAGCAGGGGGTCGCGATGAGCAGTTCTTC
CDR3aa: CASRAGGRDEQFF

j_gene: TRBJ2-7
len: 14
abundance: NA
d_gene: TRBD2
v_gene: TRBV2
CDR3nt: TGTGCCAGCAGTGAGGGGCGGGGGTCCTACGAGCAGTACTTC
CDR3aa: CASSEGRGSYEQYF

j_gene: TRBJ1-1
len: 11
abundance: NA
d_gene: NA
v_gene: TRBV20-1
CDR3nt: TGCAGTGCTAGTATATCCACTGAAGCTTTCTTT
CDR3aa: CSASISTEAFF

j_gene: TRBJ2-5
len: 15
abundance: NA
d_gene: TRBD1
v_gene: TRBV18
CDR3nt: TGTGCCAGCTCACTGCAACAGGGGTACCAAGAGACCCAGTACTTC
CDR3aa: CASSLQQGYQETQYF

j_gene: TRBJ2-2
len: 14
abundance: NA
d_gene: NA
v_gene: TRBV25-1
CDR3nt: TGTGCCAGCAGTCTCGTCGTGGGCGCCGGGGAGCTGTTTTTT
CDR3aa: CASSLVVGAGELFF